Shown below are 10 T cell receptor beta chains from a single sample sequenced in a study of identical twins. TCRdb reprocessed the 5' RACE reads via MiXCR and lists one record per CDR3 protein. The sample has more than 650,000 distinct CDR3 sequences; less than 7% are singletons. Sequencing input: naive T cells sorted from blood. The receptors here all came from a man younger than 35 in good health.

This clonotype was seen at least ten times. In DNA, the CDR3 is TGCAGCGTGGACGTCGCCAACGTCCTGACTTTC. It translates to CSVDVANVLTF. The chain is built from TRBV29-1 and TRBJ2-6; D unresolved. V lost 6 bases to trimming and J lost 7 bases, with 7 bases between them. CDR3 length: 11 residues. CDR1 SQVTM and CDR2 ANQGSEA come from the germline V gene.

The V gene is TRBV2, the J gene TRBJ2-5; 7 bases match TRBD1. Germline V gene lookup returns CDR1 SNHLY and CDR2 FYNNEI. This CDR3 has 15 amino acids. Trimming cost V 6 bases and J 2 bases; bases outside gene matches: 9. CDR3 sequence (DNA): TGTGCCAGCAGGGGACGACAGGGTCGGCAAGAGACCCAGTACTTC. Its protein product is CASRGRQGRQETQYF.

The rearrangement links TRBV7-9 to TRBJ2-3, with D perhaps matching TRBD2 (5 bases). The CDR3 has 17 residues. V was trimmed by 3 bases and J by 2 bases, leaving 18 bases between them. CDR1 is SEHNR and CDR2 is FQNEAQ in the germline V gene (reference sequence). This chain's CDR3 is CASSFGERRALTDTQYF. The CDR3 bases are TGTGCCAGCAGCTTCGGTGAACGGCGGGCACTCACAGATACGCAGTATTTT.

This clonotype has at least ten counts. The chain is built from TRBV20-1 and TRBJ2-1; no clear D. V lost 0 bases and J lost 7, with 7 bases in between. Per the germline V gene, CDR1 is DFQATT and CDR2 is SNEGSKA (reference sequence). The CDR3 is made up of 12 amino acids. The CDR3 coding sequence is TGCAGTGCTAGAGATCGCATAAATGAGCAGTTCTTC. This sequence encodes CSARDRINEQFF.

The sample holds many counts of this clonotype. This rearrangement joins TRBV4-1 to TRBJ2-1, with TRBD2 as a possible D gene (5 bases). The ends were cut back, 3 bases at V and 9 bases at J, with 12 bases in the middle. The CDR3 sequence is 13 residues long. CDR1 and CDR2 (germline): MGHRA, YSYEKL. This CDR3 reads CASSHNGLSEQFF. As DNA, the CDR3 is TGCGCCAGCAGCCATAACGGACTGAGTGAGCAGTTCTTC.

As for this clonotype: The germline gene is not matched at one end of the junction; a read error may be the cause. J is TRBJ2-1 and V is TRBV10-3; no firm D call. The CDR3 has 12 amino acids. Germline assignment: CDR1 ENHRY and CDR2 SYGVKD. The CDR3 loop reads CAISEGYNQQFF. DNA for the CDR3: TGTGCCATCAGTGAAGGGTACAATCAGCAGTTCTTC.

This clonotype was recorded many times. The gene calls are TRBV12-3 or TRBV12-4 and TRBJ2-7; TRBD2 aligns across 7 bases. The CDR3 is 13 residues long. V dropped 5 bases and J dropped 2; count of bases not matched to a gene: 3. The CDR3 nucleotides read TGTGCCAGCAGTCGCGGGGGTACCTACGAGCAGTACTTC. Translation: CASSRGGTYEQYF.

This clonotype was observed many times. The chain carries TRBV10-3 and TRBJ2-5, with 8 bases lining up with TRBD2. The CDR3 length is 14 residues. Trimming cost V 4 bases and J 5 bases; bases outside gene matches: 6. The germline V gene has CDR1 ENHRY and CDR2 SYGVKD. This CDR3 is CAISAVGGRETQYF. CDR3 in DNA: TGTGCCATCAGTGCTGTAGGCGGGAGGGAGACCCAGTACTTC.

This clonotype was picked up many times. The V gene is TRBV21-1, the J gene TRBJ2-7; TRBD1, the table's D call, lacks a check against the DNA. TRBV21-1 is listed as a pseudogene. The CDR3 runs 14 residues. The DNA of the CDR3 is TGTGCCAGCAGAGCAAAGATCCCGGGGGGCGAGCAGTACGTC. As protein: CASRAKIPGGEQYV.

This clonotype was observed a handful of times. The chain is built from TRBV6-6 and TRBJ1-2; D is unresolved. From germline, CDR1 is MNHNY and CDR2 SVGAGI (reference sequence). This CDR3 has 9 amino acids. V gave up 8 bases and J gave up 14 bases, with 12 bases separating them. CDR3 residues: CASGQYSTF. The CDR3 bases are TGTGCCAGCGGGCAGTACTCAACCTTC.